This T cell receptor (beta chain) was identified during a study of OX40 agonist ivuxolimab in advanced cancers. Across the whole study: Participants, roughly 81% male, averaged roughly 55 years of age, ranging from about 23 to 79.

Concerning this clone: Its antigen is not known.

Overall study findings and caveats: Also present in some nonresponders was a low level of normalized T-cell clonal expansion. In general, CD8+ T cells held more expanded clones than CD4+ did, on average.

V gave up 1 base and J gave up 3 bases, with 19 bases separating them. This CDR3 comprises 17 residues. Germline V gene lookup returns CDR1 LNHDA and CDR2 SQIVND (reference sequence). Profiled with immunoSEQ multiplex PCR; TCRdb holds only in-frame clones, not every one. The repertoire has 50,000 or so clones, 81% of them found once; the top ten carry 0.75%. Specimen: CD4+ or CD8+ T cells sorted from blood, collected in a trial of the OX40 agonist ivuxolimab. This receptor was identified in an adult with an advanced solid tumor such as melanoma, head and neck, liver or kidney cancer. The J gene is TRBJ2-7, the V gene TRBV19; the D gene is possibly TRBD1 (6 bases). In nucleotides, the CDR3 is TGTGCCAGTAGTATAGCACAGGGTAGGGGTGATTACTACGAGCAGTACTTC. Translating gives CASSIAQGRGDYYEQYF.